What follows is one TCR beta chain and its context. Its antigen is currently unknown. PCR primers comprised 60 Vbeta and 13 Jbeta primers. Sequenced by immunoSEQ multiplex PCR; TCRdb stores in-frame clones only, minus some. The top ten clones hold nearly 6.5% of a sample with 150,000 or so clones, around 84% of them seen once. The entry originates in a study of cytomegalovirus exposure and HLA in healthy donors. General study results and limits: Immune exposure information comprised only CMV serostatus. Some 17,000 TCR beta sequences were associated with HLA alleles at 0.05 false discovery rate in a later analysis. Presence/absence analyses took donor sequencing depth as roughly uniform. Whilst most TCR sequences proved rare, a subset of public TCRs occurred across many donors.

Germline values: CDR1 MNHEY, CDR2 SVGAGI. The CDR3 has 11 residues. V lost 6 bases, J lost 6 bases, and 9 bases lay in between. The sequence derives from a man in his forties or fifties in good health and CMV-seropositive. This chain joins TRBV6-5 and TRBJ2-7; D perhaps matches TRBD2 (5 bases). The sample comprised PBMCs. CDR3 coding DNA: TGTGCCAGCAGCTCCGGAGGCGAGCAGTACGTC. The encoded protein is CASSSGGEQYV.